This T cell receptor beta chain derives from a study of CD8 T cells in Susac syndrome. Study-level points and caveats: The relatively small number of individuals in the TCR sequencing and HLA analysis was acknowledged by the study.

When the RNA was reverse transcribed, random hexamers were used with an input of roughly 0.45 to 1 ug. Across 54 Vbeta and 13 Jbeta, TCR beta CDR3 was amplified with immunoSEQ multiplex PCR. From the immunoSEQ multiplex PCR reads, TCRdb called clonotypes with MiXCR, one entry per CDR3 protein. In the table there are about 210,000 distinct CDR3 sequences, roughly 95% of which are singletons. There are 13 residues in the CDR3. V lost 3 bases to trimming and J lost 5 bases, with 10 bases between them. Germline V CDR1 and CDR2: KGHSH, LQKENI. From blood CD8+ and CD4+ T cells, TCR beta sequences were generated. Negative isolation yielded CD8+ and CD4+ T cells; FACS enriched TEMRA cells. A word on this clonotype: Its antigen is unidentified.

The receptor was isolated from a human donor in good health. The V and J genes are TRBV18 and TRBJ2-5, with D perhaps matching TRBD1 (6 bases). Sample: CD4+ T cells from PBMCs. The CDR3 DNA follows: TGTGCCAGCTCACCGAACAGGGAGGAGACCCAGTACTTC. Encoded protein: CASSPNREETQYF.